Listed below are T cell receptor beta chains from one sample, sequenced in a study of PD-L1 blockade in urothelial cancer. Assay: immunoSEQ multiplex PCR; the TCRdb copy retains only in-frame clones and omits some. The repertoire consists of 95,000 or so clones, with around 86% occurring once and the leading ten covering 2% to 2.5%. The material was PBMCs, obtained around atezolizumab (anti-PD-L1) treatment. All receptors come from a man aged 55 to 70 with urothelial cancer. CDR3s include the opening cysteine and the closing phenylalanine or tryptophan. Fields, in order: CDR3 protein, CDR3 DNA, J gene, clone size, V gene, D gene. The D gene is left open where the match is weak. Not every row has a clone size; where given, it reads once, few, many or a size class.

CDR3aa: CASSFWGGAPTDTQYF
CDR3nt: TGCGCCAGCAGCTTTTGGGGGGGCGCACCTACCGATACGCAGTATTTT
j_gene: TRBJ2-3
abundance: -
v_gene: TRBV5-1
d_gene: -

CDR3aa: CASSITGVAGKNYEQYF
CDR3nt: TGCGCCAGCAGCATCACGGGGGTAGCGGGTAAAAACTACGAGCAGTACTTC
j_gene: TRBJ2-7
abundance: once
v_gene: TRBV5-1
d_gene: TRBD2

CDR3aa: CASSVGQGVFYEQYF
CDR3nt: TGTGCCAGCAGCGTAGGGCAGGGCGTTTTTTACGAGCAGTACTTC
j_gene: TRBJ2-7
abundance: -
v_gene: TRBV9
d_gene: -

CDR3aa: CASSRSQRENTGELFF
CDR3nt: TGTGCCAGCAGTCGATCCCAGCGGGAGAACACCGGGGAGCTGTTTTTT
j_gene: TRBJ2-2
abundance: -
v_gene: TRBV28
d_gene: TRBD2

CDR3aa: CASSPDGVLYGYTF
CDR3nt: TGTGCCAGCAGCCCCGACGGAGTCCTCTATGGCTACACCTTC
j_gene: TRBJ1-2
abundance: -
v_gene: TRBV4-2
d_gene: -

CDR3aa: CASSESGSRGEQYF
CDR3nt: TGTGCCAGCAGTGAGAGCGGGAGCAGGGGCGAGCAGTACTTC
j_gene: TRBJ2-7
abundance: once
v_gene: TRBV2
d_gene: TRBD2

CDR3aa: CASSLTSFGANVLTF
CDR3nt: TGTGCCAGTAGTTTAACTAGTTTTGGGGCCAACGTCCTGACTTTC
j_gene: TRBJ2-6
abundance: once
v_gene: TRBV19
d_gene: -

CDR3aa: CASSLGRRLAGGRDTQYF
CDR3nt: TGTGCCAGCAGCTTGGGGAGGCGACTAGCGGGAGGCAGAGATACGCAGTATTTT
j_gene: TRBJ2-3
abundance: -
v_gene: TRBV5-4
d_gene: TRBD2

CDR3aa: CASSPLITGGNTGELFF
CDR3nt: TGTGCCAGCAGCCCCCTTATTACAGGGGGGAACACCGGGGAGCTGTTTTTT
j_gene: TRBJ2-2
abundance: -
v_gene: TRBV11-2
d_gene: TRBD1

CDR3aa: CASSAGTGDISYEQYF
CDR3nt: TGCGCCAGCAGCGCCGGGACAGGAGATATCTCCTACGAGCAGTACTTC
j_gene: TRBJ2-7
abundance: -
v_gene: TRBV5-1
d_gene: TRBD1